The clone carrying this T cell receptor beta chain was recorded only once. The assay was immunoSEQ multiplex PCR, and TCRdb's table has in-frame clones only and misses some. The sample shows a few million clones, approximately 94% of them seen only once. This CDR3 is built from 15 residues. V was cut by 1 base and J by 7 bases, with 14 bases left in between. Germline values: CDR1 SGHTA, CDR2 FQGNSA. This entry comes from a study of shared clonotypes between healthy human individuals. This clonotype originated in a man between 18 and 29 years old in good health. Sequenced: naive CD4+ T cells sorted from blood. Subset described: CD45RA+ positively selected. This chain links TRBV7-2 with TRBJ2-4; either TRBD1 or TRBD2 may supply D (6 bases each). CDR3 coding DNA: TGTGCCAGCAGCTTAGGACGGGAGAGGGGGAACATTCAGTACTTC. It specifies CASSLGRERGNIQYF.